This TCR beta chain was recorded in a study of T cell repertoires in cytomegalovirus infection. Across the study: CMV epitopes that were recently identified and HLA-C-restricted were used alongside well-studied HLA-B-restricted ones.

This clonotype was counted a few times. The antigen remains unidentified. Each CDR3 protein gets one entry after TCRdb re-called the reads with MiXCR. The data show around 570,000 distinct CDR3 sequences, approximately 40% seen once. Whole-study results and caveats: CMV-specific HLA-C-restricted TCR beta clonotypes dominated the ex vivo response.

The sequencing here drew on cultured PBMCs, taken from culture after CMV antigen stimulation. The receptor was derived from a human donor in good health (CMV status not recorded). Some clones in this sample may be carry-over from other donors' samples.

The CDR3 loop reads CASNLGLAGEQFF. CDR3 DNA sequence: TGTGCCAGTAATCTTGGACTAGCGGGCGAGCAGTTCTTC. The V gene is TRBV19, the J gene TRBJ2-1, with TRBD2 matching 11 bases. Germline V CDR1 and CDR2: LNHDA, SQIVND (reference sequence). With 7 bases clipped from V and 10 bases from J, the junction kept 6 bases outside the gene matches. The CDR3 contains 13 residues.